This T cell receptor (beta chain) originates from a study of T cell responses to AZD1222 COVID-19 vaccine (dated by TCRdb to the early 2020s). Context from the whole study: TCR sequencing was performed for 233 trial participants, of whom about 200 were given two doses of AZD1222 and around 25 were given two doses of MenACWY control vaccine. Trial participants were enrolled into age subgroups of 18-55, 56-69 and 70-plus years, which contained approximately 150, 28 and 58 TCR-sequenced participants, respectively.

Comments on this clone: Its antigen is unknown. There are no base qualities to consult, and no much larger clone falls within one base.

The time point label for this specimen denotes: about 28 days (+/-7) after the second vaccine dose. AZD1222 recipients whose second dose came at about 4 weeks and those whose second dose came at about 12 weeks were combined into one group, since spike-specific TCR depth and breadth did not differ between the two schedules. Vaccinee samples were obtained from the UK trials COV001 and COV002, which included a single-blind randomized controlled phase 2/3 trial of AZD1222 (ChAdOx1 nCoV-19) in healthy adults. For TCRbeta chain sequencing, PBMC samples from trial participants were taken at day 0 and at day 28 after the second dose. Overall study outcomes, separate from this receptor: The whole spike protein was spanned by vaccine-associated CD4 TCRs, and dominant responses were seen in regions 160-218 and 743-854. Participants were mostly white British, with more females than males. The authors suggested clonal diversity may have been underestimated. The 56-69-year group was small, and its depth increase did not reach significance, likely because of low power. No day 14 peak-response samples were available, so repertoires were characterized only after the peak T cell response. Only five to seven AZD1222 recipients were SARS-CoV-2 seropositive at baseline, limiting conclusions about previously exposed vaccinees. Spike-specific TCR breadth and depth rose significantly after two AZD1222 doses compared with day 0 and with MenACWY recipients. Reportedly, almost half of the unique spike-specific TCRs recognized epitopes lying outside the regions that are mutated in the B.1.351 and B.1.1.7 variants.

The CDR3 regions of human TCRbeta chains were analyzed by immunosequencing. In the paper's pipeline: Repertoire TCRs were checked for matches against a reference library of SARS-CoV-2-specific TCRs that had been generated using the MIRA antigen-specificity platform. Breadth was defined as the fraction of unique TCRs that were SARS-CoV-2-associated. Depth was defined as the fraction of total T cells that were SARS-CoV-2-associated. Using the MIRA data, each spike-specific TCR was assigned both to the spike region to which the TCR was reactive and to a CD4 or CD8 class. Log10-transformed breadth and depth values were compared by one-way ANOVA with Sidak's multiple comparisons tests. TCRdb re-hosts the immuneACCESS table, in-frame sequences only. Its copies lack some clones; in the studies checked, an unresolved V gene accounts for under half of them, and the cause for the rest is not known. The V and J calls and the clone size are those of that table, but D and trimming were determined from the DNA. This sample gives 100,000 to 150,000 clones in total; roughly 91% of them show up just once. The ten most abundant clones make up 1.1% of the sample.

This TCR was recovered from an adult who received the AZD1222 COVID-19 vaccine. Sequenced material: peripheral blood, taken 28 days after the second AZD1222 dose.

The CDR3 loop reads CASSLRAGGFDNEQFF. The nucleotides are TGTGCCAGCAGCTTAAGGGCGGGAGGGTTCGACAATGAGCAGTTCTTC. The sequence joins TRBV11-1 to TRBJ2-1; TRBD2 agrees with 9 junctional bases. Germline trimming amounts to 2 bases on V and 5 bases on J, with 7 as the count of junction bases outside the gene matches. The cysteine opens and the phenylalanine closes a CDR3 of 16 amino acids. Kept here is only the CDR3 DNA, which spans 48 bases and is read in frame from base 1. CDR1 SGHAT and CDR2 FQDESV are derived from the germline V gene (reference sequence).